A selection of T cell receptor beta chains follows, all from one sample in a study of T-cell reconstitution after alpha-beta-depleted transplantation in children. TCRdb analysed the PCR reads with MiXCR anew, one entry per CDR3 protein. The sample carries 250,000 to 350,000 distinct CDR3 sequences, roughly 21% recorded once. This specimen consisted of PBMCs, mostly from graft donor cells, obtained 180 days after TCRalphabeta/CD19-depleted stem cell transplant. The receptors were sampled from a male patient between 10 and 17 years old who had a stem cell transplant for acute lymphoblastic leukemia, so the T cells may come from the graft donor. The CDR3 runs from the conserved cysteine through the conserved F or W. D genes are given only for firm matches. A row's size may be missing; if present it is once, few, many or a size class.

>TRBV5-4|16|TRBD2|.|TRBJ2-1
TGTGCCAGCAGCTCCCGGGCGGGACTAGCGGGAGCTGAGCAGTTCTTC
CASSSRAGLAGAEQFF
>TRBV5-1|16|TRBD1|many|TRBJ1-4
TGCGCCAGCAGCTTACCGACAGGGGGGTCTAATGAAAAACTGTTTTTT
CASSLPTGGSNEKLFF
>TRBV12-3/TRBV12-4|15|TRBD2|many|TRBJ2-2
TGTGCCAGCAGCTCGTTAGCGGGAGGAACCGGGGAGCTGTTTTTT
CASSSLAGGTGELFF
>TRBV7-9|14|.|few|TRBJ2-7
TGTGCCAGCAGCTTCCCCGGGGCCTCCTACGAGCAGTACTTC
CASSFPGASYEQYF
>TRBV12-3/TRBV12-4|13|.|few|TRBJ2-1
TGTGCCAGCAGTCCTGTGTACGACAATGAGCAGTTCTTC
CASSPVYDNEQFF
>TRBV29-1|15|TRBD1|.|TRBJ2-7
TGCAGCGTTGAAGGGAAAGGACAGGGGGCTAACGAGCAGTACTTC
CSVEGKGQGANEQYF
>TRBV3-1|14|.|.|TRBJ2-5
TGTGCCAGCAGCCAAGCGTGGAGGGGAGAGACCCAGTACTTC
CASSQAWRGETQYF
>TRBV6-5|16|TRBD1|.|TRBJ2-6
TGTGCCAGCAGCTACAGGGGGCGGATAGGGGCCAACGTCCTGACTTTC
CASSYRGRIGANVLTF
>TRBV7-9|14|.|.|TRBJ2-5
TGTGCCAGCAGCCAAGCAGGGGAGGTTGAGACCCAGTACTTC
CASSQAGEVETQYF
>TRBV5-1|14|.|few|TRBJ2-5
TGCGCCAGCAGCCAAGGGCCGAAAGGGGAGACCCAGTACTTC
CASSQGPKGETQYF
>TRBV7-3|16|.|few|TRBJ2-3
TGTGCCAGCAGCCCCCGGGACCGCCCTAGCACAGATACGCAGTATTTT
CASSPRDRPSTDTQYF
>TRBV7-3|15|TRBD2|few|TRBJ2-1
TGTGCCAGATCTTCCGTAGCGGGAGTGTTAAGTGAGCAGTTCTTC
CARSSVAGVLSEQFF
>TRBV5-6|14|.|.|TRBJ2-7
TGTGCCAGCAGCGCCGGGACTTACGACTACGAGCAGTACTTC
CASSAGTYDYEQYF
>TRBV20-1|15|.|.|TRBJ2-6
TGCAGTGCTAGTGCCACAGGTTCTGGGGCCAACGTCCTGACTTTC
CSASATGSGANVLTF
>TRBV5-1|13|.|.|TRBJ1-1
TGCGCCAGCAGCTTGGCAGCGGGGGTGGAAGCTTTCTTT
CASSLAAGVEAFF
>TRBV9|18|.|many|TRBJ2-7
TGTGCCAGCAGCCCGGGCCCTGTCCCGGGACTGGTTGCCTACGAGCAGTACTTC
CASSPGPVPGLVAYEQYF
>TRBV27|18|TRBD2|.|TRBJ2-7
TGTGCCAGCAGTCCCCAACTAGCGGGAGCTTACTTCACCTACGAGCAGTACTTC
CASSPQLAGAYFTYEQYF
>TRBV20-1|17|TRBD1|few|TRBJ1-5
TGCAGTGCTAGAGATCATAAGACGGAACAGGGGAATCAGCCCCAGCATTTT
CSARDHKTEQGNQPQHF
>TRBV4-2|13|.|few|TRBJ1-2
TGTGCCAGCAGACGGACGGGCGGCTATGGCTACACCTTC
CASRRTGGYGYTF
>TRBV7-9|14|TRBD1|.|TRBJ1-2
TGTGCCAGCATCCCTCTACAGGGGGCCCAGGGCTACACCTTC
CASIPLQGAQGYTF
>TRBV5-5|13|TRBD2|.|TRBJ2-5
TGTGCCAGCAGCTTGGGGACTAGCCCCGTGGGGTACTTC
CASSLGTSPVGYF
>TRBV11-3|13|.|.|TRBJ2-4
TGTGCCAGCAGCGGGAGGGCCAAAAACATTCAGTACTTC
CASSGRAKNIQYF
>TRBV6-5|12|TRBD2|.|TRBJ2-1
TGTGCCAGCAGTCAAACGGGAGGTGAGCAGTTCTTC
CASSQTGGEQFF
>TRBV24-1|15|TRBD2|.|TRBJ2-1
TGTGCCACCACAAGGAGCGGGAGCTCCTACAATGAGCAGTTCTTC
CATTRSGSSYNEQFF
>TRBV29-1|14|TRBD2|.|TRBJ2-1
TGCAGCGTCACTAGCGGGCTTCTCATGGGTGAGCAGTTCTTC
CSVTSGLLMGEQFF
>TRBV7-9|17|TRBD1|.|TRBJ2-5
TGTGCCAGCAGCCAGCTCGACAGGGGCCCCGGTGGGGAGACCCAGTACTTC
CASSQLDRGPGGETQYF
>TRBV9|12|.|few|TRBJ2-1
TGTGCCAGCAACGGGGCAAACAATGAGCAGTTCTTC
CASNGANNEQFF
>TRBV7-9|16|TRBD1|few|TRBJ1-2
TGTGCCAGCAGCTTAGGGGGGACAGGGCCTAACTATGGCTACACCTTC
CASSLGGTGPNYGYTF
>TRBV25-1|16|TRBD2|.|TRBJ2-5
TGTGCCAGCAGTGAATTAGGCGGGAGGACAAGAGAGACCCAGTACTTC
CASSELGGRTRETQYF
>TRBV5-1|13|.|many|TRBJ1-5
TGCGCCAGCAGCTTGCTAATGGGTCAGCCCCAGCATTTT
CASSLLMGQPQHF
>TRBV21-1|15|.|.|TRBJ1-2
TGTGCCAGCAGCACCCGGACGGATCTTAACTATGGCTACACCTTC
CASSTRTDLNYGYTF
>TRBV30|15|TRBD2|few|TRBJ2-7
TGTGCCTGGAGTGTGGGAGCGGGAGCTTCCTACGAGCAGTACTTC
CAWSVGAGASYEQYF
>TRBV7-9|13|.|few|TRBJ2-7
TGTGCCAGCAGCTTAGCTAGCATCAACGAGCAGTACTTC
CASSLASINEQYF
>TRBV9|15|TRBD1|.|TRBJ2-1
TGTGCCAGCAGCGTAGCAGGGGGCTCGTACAATGAGCAGTTCTTC
CASSVAGGSYNEQFF
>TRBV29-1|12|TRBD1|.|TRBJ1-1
TGCAGCACCGGACAGGGCAGGACTGAAGCTTTCTTT
CSTGQGRTEAFF
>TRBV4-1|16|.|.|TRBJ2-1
TGCGCCAGCAGCCATCTCGGGACGAGGCTCTACAATGAGCAGTTCTTC
CASSHLGTRLYNEQFF
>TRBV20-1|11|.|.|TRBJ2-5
TGCAGTGCTAGGGGACCAGGTACCCAGTACTTC
CSARGPGTQYF
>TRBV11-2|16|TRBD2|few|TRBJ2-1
TGTGCCAGCAGCTTAGTTGTGGGACTAGCGGGCTTTGAGCAGTTCTTC
CASSLVVGLAGFEQFF
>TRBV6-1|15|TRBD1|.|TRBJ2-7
TGTGCCAGCAGTGAGCGCGACAGGGCCCTTGGGGAGCAGTACTTC
CASSERDRALGEQYF
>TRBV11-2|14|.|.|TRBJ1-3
TGTGCCAGCAGCCTCCAGATGATTGGAACCACCATATATTTT
CASSLQMIGTTIYF
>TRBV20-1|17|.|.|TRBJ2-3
TGCTGTGCTACCCTTTATGATGATCGGCGGGGAACAGATACGCAGTATTTT
CCATLYDDRRGTDTQYF
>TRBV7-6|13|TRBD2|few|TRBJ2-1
TGTGCCAGCAGCGACTTTAGCGGGAGTGAGCAGTTCTTC
CASSDFSGSEQFF
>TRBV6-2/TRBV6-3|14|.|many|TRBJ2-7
TGTGCCAGCAGTTACGACGGGGCTTTGTACGAGCAGTACTTC
CASSYDGALYEQYF
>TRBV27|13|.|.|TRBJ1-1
TGTGCCAGCAGTTTTAACATGAACACTGAAGCTTTCTTT
CASSFNMNTEAFF
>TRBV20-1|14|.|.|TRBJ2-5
TGCAGTGCTAGAGATGGTGAGGGGCAAGAGACCCAGTACTTC
CSARDGEGQETQYF
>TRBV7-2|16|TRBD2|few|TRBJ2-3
TGTGCCAGCAGCTTAGCAGCGGGAGGCCGCACAGATACGCAGTATTTT
CASSLAAGGRTDTQYF